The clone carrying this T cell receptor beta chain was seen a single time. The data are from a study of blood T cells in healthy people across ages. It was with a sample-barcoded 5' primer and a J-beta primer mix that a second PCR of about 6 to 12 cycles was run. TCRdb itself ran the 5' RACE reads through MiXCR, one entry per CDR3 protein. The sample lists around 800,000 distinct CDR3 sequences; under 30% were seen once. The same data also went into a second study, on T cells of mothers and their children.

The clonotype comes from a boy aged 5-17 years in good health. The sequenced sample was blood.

The CDR3 nucleotides read TGTGCCAGCAGTCCTCAGGGCGCCTACTATGGCTACACCTTC. Its protein product is CASSPQGAYYGYTF. The rearrangement joins TRBV12-3 or TRBV12-4 to TRBJ1-2, with D possibly TRBD1 on 5 matching bases. Trimming left V 5 bases short and J 3 bases short, with 13 bases between. The CDR3 spans 14 residues.